The 8 T cell receptor beta chains listed next were all sequenced from one sample in a study of cytomegalovirus exposure and HLA in healthy donors. Profiling relied on immunoSEQ multiplex PCR, and the TCRdb table lists in-frame clones only, not all of them. The sample carries 70,000 to 90,000 clones, over 80% recorded once. The sample taken for sequencing was PBMCs. The receptors were gathered from a man aged 30-40 years in good health and CMV-seronegative.

CDR3 loop: CASSVVGGGYTF. The CDR3 nucleotides are TGTGCCAGCAGCGTAGTGGGGGGTGGCTACACCTTC. The rearrangement joins TRBV9 to TRBJ1-2; D may be TRBD1 (5 bases). The V gene lost 0 bases and the J gene lost 7 bases, with 7 bases spanning the gap. In germline, CDR1 is SGDLS, CDR2 YYNGEE. There are 12 residues in the CDR3.

The chain is built from TRBV5-5 and TRBJ2-7, with D possibly matching TRBD1 (7 bases). The V end was cut by 3 bases, the J end by 3 bases, with 13 bases between. The CDR3 is 14 residues long. Germline-derived CDR1 and CDR2 are SGHKS and YYEKEE (reference sequence). The CDR3 DNA sequence: TGTGCCAGCAGCTGGCGGGACAGAGTCTACGAGCAGTACTTC. Its protein product is CASSWRDRVYEQYF.

This clone came up many times. The V gene is TRBV6-1, the J gene TRBJ2-7; 9 bases align to TRBD2. Germline CDR1 is MNHNS and CDR2 is SASEGT. With 4 bases clipped from V and 4 bases from J, the junction kept 8 bases outside the gene matches. The CDR3 extends over 15 amino acids. CDR3 in DNA: TGTGCCAGCAGTGGGGGACTAGCTGGGGTTTACGAGCAGTACGTC. Its protein is CASSGGLAGVYEQYV.

The rearrangement joins TRBV28 to TRBJ2-7, with D possibly being TRBD1 (5 bases). This CDR3 is 13 amino acids long. Trimming took 3 bases from V and 2 from J, leaving 8 bases between them. Germline values: CDR1 MDHEN, CDR2 SYDVKM. The CDR3 sequence: CASSFAGTYEQYF. The CDR3 DNA follows: TGTGCCAGCAGTTTCGCAGGGACCTACGAGCAGTACTTC.

The gene calls are TRBV7-2 and TRBJ2-1, with 11 bases that match TRBD2. The V segment lost 5 bases and the J segment 6 bases; nucleotides outside the gene matches: 6. The germline gives CDR1 SGHTA, CDR2 FQGNSA. CDR3 length: 15 residues. The CDR3 sequence is CASSQDSGGVNEQFF. In DNA, the CDR3 is TGTGCCAGCAGCCAAGATAGCGGGGGGGTCAATGAGCAGTTCTTC.

This chain's CDR3 is CASSLMGQGSEKLFF. The DNA of the CDR3 is TGCGCCAGCAGCTTAATGGGGCAGGGCAGCGAAAAACTGTTTTTT. This rearrangement joins TRBV5-1 to TRBJ1-4; tentative D call: TRBD1 (5 bases). Trimming pared 2 bases from V and 8 bases from J, leaving 16 bases between. The CDR3 has 15 amino acids. Germline V gives CDR1 SGHRS, CDR2 YFSETQ. Looking up the rest from reference TRBV5-1 and TRBJ1-4 gives the full variable domain: KAGVTQTPRYLIKTRGQQVTLSCSPISGHRSVSWYQQTPGQGLQFLFEYFSETQRNKGNFPGRFSGRQFSNSRSEMNVSTLELGDSALYLCASSLMGQGSEKLFFGSGTQLSVL.

This clone was found once. The V and J genes are TRBV7-9 and TRBJ1-2; D is unclear. This CDR3 contains 13 residues. Germline CDR1 and CDR2: SEHNR and FQNEAQ (reference sequence). Trimming took 5 bases from V and 3 from J, leaving 10 bases between them. This chain's CDR3 is CASSDDGDYGYTF. The DNA for the CDR3 is TGTGCCAGCAGCGACGACGGGGACTATGGCTACACCTTC.

The chain has TRBV10-2 and TRBJ1-1, with 9 bases fitting TRBD1. Trimming took 6 bases from V and 5 from J; bases not matched to a gene: 7. CDR1 is WSHSY, CDR2 SAAADI, per germline. The CDR3 sequence is 14 residues long. This chain's CDR3 is CASRPGQGDTEAFF. The CDR3 DNA follows: TGCGCCAGCAGGCCGGGACAGGGAGATACTGAAGCTTTCTTT.